A single sample is the source of the 17 T cell receptor beta chains below, sequenced in a study of shared clonotypes between healthy human individuals. The data were produced by immunoSEQ multiplex PCR, yet TCRdb's version contains in-frame clones alone and is incomplete. The sample has more than 1,200,000 clones, less than 99% seen once. The sequenced sample consisted of naive CD4+ T cells sorted from blood. The sample's subset: CD45RA+ positively selected. The receptors here all came from a man aged 25-40 years in good health.

The CDR3 protein is CASFQGNYEQYF. As DNA, the CDR3 is TGTGCCAGCTTCCAGGGAAACTACGAGCAGTACTTC. The chain links TRBV2 to TRBJ2-7; possible D gene TRBD1, 5 bases. CDR3 size: 12 residues. Germline CDR1 and CDR2: SNHLY and FYNNEI. Trimming removed 8 bases from V and 3 bases from J, with 11 bases in between.

Concerning this clone itself: At the DNA level, this CDR3 is encoded by other sequences in the same sample as well. This sequence joins TRBV27 and TRBJ1-2; D remains ambiguous. Germline-derived CDR1 and CDR2 are MNHEY and SMNVEV (reference sequence). The CDR3 spans 12 residues. V was clipped by 0 bases and J by 5 bases, with 4 bases between them. The CDR3 region is CASSLSGYGYTF. CDR3 DNA sequence: TGTGCCAGCAGTTTATCAGGGTATGGCTACACCTTC.

The chain is built from TRBV7-9 and TRBJ1-1; 7 bases agree with TRBD1. CDR1 and CDR2 (germline): SEHNR, FQNEAQ (reference sequence). V lost 5 bases and J lost 5; bases outside the gene matches: 11. CDR3 size: 15 residues. The chain's CDR3 is CASSPRQGERTEAFF. DNA for the CDR3: TGTGCCAGCAGCCCGCGACAGGGTGAAAGAACTGAAGCTTTCTTT.

This sequence joins TRBV28 and TRBJ1-2; TRBD1 agrees at 7 bases. This CDR3 comprises 13 residues. V shed 7 bases, J shed 8 bases, and the junction held 10 bases outside the gene matches. Germline values: CDR1 MDHEN, CDR2 SYDVKM. The CDR3 is CASTPTGVYGYTF. Here the CDR3 DNA reads TGTGCCAGCACCCCCACAGGGGTTTACGGCTACACCTTC.

Concerning this clone: An end of the junction does not agree with germline; a read error may underlie this. This chain joins TRBV9 and TRBJ1-1; TRBD1 matches at 8 bases. Germline lookup yields CDR1 SGDLS and CDR2 YYNGEE. The CDR3 spans 13 residues. The chain's CDR3 is CASSGQGAGSNIF. The CDR3 coding sequence is TGTGCCAGCAGCGGGCAGGGGGCCGGGTCGAATATCTTT.

This chain uses TRBV30 with TRBJ2-7, with no clear D. CDR1 and CDR2 (germline): GTSNPN, SVGIG (reference sequence). There are 11 residues in the CDR3. Trimming removed 5 bases at V and 6 bases at J, with 11 bases between. CDR3 sequence reads: CAWAPLGEQYF. CDR3 DNA: TGTGCCTGGGCCCCACTGGGCGAGCAGTACTTC.

The chain joins TRBV13 to TRBJ2-1; D might be TRBD2 (5 bases). V was pared by 1 base and J by 6 bases, with 25 bases between. The CDR3 consists of 19 residues. The germline CDR1 and CDR2 sequences are PRHDT and FYEKMQ (reference sequence). In DNA, the CDR3 is TGTGCCAGCAGCTTAGCCCCCTTAAGGACTTCCCGAGGGAGCAATGAGCAGTTCTTC. Protein product: CASSLAPLRTSRGSNEQFF.

This chain joins TRBV2 and TRBJ2-3; D gene unclear. This CDR3 has 11 residues. Per the germline V gene, CDR1 is SNHLY and CDR2 is FYNNEI. Trimming cost V 4 bases and J 6 bases, with 5 bases left between them. The CDR3 reads CASSGVDTQYF. The CDR3 nucleotides are TGTGCCAGCAGTGGGGTGGATACGCAGTATTTT.

CDR3 sequence reads: CASTAGAGQPQHF. The CDR3 DNA follows: TGTGCCAGCACCGCAGGGGCGGGGCAGCCCCAGCATTTT. This chain connects TRBV28 to TRBJ1-5; D perhaps matches TRBD1 (6 bases). Germline V CDR1 and CDR2: MDHEN, SYDVKM. V was trimmed by 7 bases and J by 7 bases, leaving 14 bases between them. The CDR3 totals 13 residues.

This clone was seen just once. The J gene is TRBJ2-7, the V gene TRBV28; TRBD2 matches at 7 bases. V lost 6 bases, J lost 5 bases, and 10 bases stayed unmatched. Germline values: CDR1 MDHEN, CDR2 SYDVKM. The CDR3 spans 14 residues. This chain's CDR3 is CASRTPGGGDEQYF. As DNA, the CDR3 is TGTGCCAGCAGAACACCGGGGGGTGGAGACGAGCAGTACTTC.

The chain recombines TRBV5-1 with TRBJ2-3, with D perhaps matching TRBD1 (5 bases). Germline V gene lookup returns CDR1 SGHRS and CDR2 YFSETQ. CDR3 size: 15 residues. V shed 0 bases and J shed 4 bases, with 12 bases lying between them. The CDR3 DNA is TGCGCCAGCAGCTTGGGGACAATAAACGCAGATACGCAGTATTTT. Its translation is CASSLGTINADTQYF.

V usage is TRBV25-1 and J usage is TRBJ1-3; D unclear. In germline, CDR1 is MGHDK, CDR2 SYGVNS. The CDR3 covers 15 residues. Between the trimmed V and J ends, which lost 6 bases and 0 bases, there was a span of 12 bases. In DNA, the CDR3 is TGTGCCAGCAGGATCGACTCTTACTCTGGAAACACCATATATTTT. It encodes CASRIDSYSGNTIYF.

The chain has TRBV2 and TRBJ2-7; 13 bases fit TRBD2. The CDR3 consists of 14 residues. CDR1 SNHLY and CDR2 FYNNEI come from the germline V gene. The V and J ends lost 9 bases and 5 bases, in that order; junction bases with no gene match: 7. CDR3 region: CASVGLAGANEQYF. The CDR3, as DNA: TGTGCCAGTGTCGGACTAGCGGGAGCAAACGAGCAGTACTTC.

This chain connects TRBV5-1 to TRBJ2-5; D is possibly TRBD2 (5 bases). V lost 0 bases, J lost 4 bases, and 10 bases lay in between. Germline loops: CDR1 SGHRS, CDR2 YFSETQ. CDR3 length: 14 residues. CDR3 loop: CASSLVASLETQYF. CDR3 DNA: TGCGCCAGCAGCTTGGTGGCTAGCTTAGAGACCCAGTACTTC. Filled out from reference TRBV5-1 and TRBJ2-5, the complete variable domain reads KAGVTQTPRYLIKTRGQQVTLSCSPISGHRSVSWYQQTPGQGLQFLFEYFSETQRNKGNFPGRFSGRQFSNSRSEMNVSTLELGDSALYLCASSLVASLETQYFGPGTRLLVL.

This chain uses TRBV30 with TRBJ2-6; 7 bases map to TRBD1. V was pared by 8 bases and J by 0 bases, with 7 bases of the junction left unmatched. CDR3 length equals 15 residues. Looked up from germline, CDR1 is GTSNPN and CDR2 is SVGIG (reference sequence). CDR3: CAASTGTSGANVLTF. CDR3 sequence (DNA): TGTGCCGCCTCGACAGGGACCTCTGGGGCCAACGTCCTGACTTTC.

The chain has TRBV10-3 and TRBJ1-1; 8 bases align to TRBD1. From germline, CDR1 is ENHRY and CDR2 SYGVKD. The CDR3 contains 16 residues. The V and J ends lost 4 bases and 0 bases, in that order; junction bases with no gene match: 7. The DNA for the CDR3 is TGTGCCATCAGTGCTAGTAGACAGGGGATGAACACTGAAGCTTTCTTT. Translated: CAISASRQGMNTEAFF.

Of note for this clone: This CDR3 is also generated by other DNA sequences in the sample. This chain connects TRBV18 to TRBJ2-3; TRBD2 matches 9 bases. Germline trimming cut 6 bases from V and 1 base from J; bases unmatched to any gene: 2. The CDR3 has 14 residues. The V gene's germline CDR1 is KGHSH and CDR2 LQKENI. The CDR3 sequence is CASSWTSGTDTQYF. CDR3 in DNA: TGTGCCAGCTCGTGGACTAGCGGCACAGATACGCAGTATTTT.